These 14 T cell receptor beta chains came from one sample sequenced in a study of shared clonotypes between healthy human individuals. This table comes from immunoSEQ multiplex PCR, and its TCRdb copy is limited to in-frame clones, with some not included. The sample has around 2.5 million clones; 93% are singletons. Sequenced: naive CD4+ T cells from PBMCs. Regarding subset: CD45RA+ positively selected. Receptors were obtained from a man between 18 and 29 years old in good health. Some clones in this sample may be carry-over from other donors' samples.

This rearrangement joins TRBV5-1 to TRBJ2-4, with D possibly being TRBD1 (6 bases). Trimming shortened V by 6 bases and J by 6 bases, and 13 bases separated the two germline ends. The CDR3 runs to 13 residues. Germline lookup yields CDR1 SGHRS and CDR2 YFSETQ. The CDR3 loop is CASMVEGGNIQYF. CDR3 DNA sequence: TGCGCCAGCATGGTGGAAGGGGGAAACATTCAGTACTTC.

V usage is TRBV5-4 and J usage is TRBJ2-7; TRBD2 agrees at 11 bases. From germline, CDR1 is SGHNT and CDR2 YYREEE (reference sequence). V gave up 3 bases and J gave up 7 bases; unmatched junction bases: 9. The CDR3 has 15 amino acids. This CDR3 reads CASSSTSGVSREQYF. CDR3 sequence (DNA): TGTGCCAGCAGCTCGACTAGCGGGGTGTCACGGGAGCAGTACTTC.

The chain joins TRBV10-2 to TRBJ2-3; D call uncertain. Germline assignment: CDR1 WSHSY and CDR2 SAAADI. Trimming took off 7 bases at V and 2 bases at J, with 7 bases between the two ends. CDR3 length equals 12 residues. The CDR3 nucleotides are TGCGCCAGCACCGACGCCACAGATACGCAGTATTTT. Translation gives CASTDATDTQYF.

This chain links TRBV5-8 with TRBJ1-2; possible D gene TRBD1, 6 bases. The germline gives CDR1 SGHTS, CDR2 YDEGEE. This CDR3 has 13 amino acids. Trimming removed 7 bases from V and 4 bases from J, with 14 bases in between. The CDR3 spells CASRIGGGYGYTF. CDR3 bases: TGTGCCAGCCGCATAGGAGGGGGCTATGGCTACACCTTC.

The chain joins TRBV5-4 to TRBJ1-4; D is unclear. The length of the CDR3 is 14 residues. V was pared by 2 bases and J by 8 bases, with 13 bases between. Germline V gene lookup returns CDR1 SGHNT and CDR2 YYREEE (reference sequence). The CDR3 reads CASSLRVAREKLFF. Written as DNA, the CDR3 is TGTGCCAGCAGCTTAAGGGTCGCCAGGGAAAAACTGTTTTTT.

This chain joins TRBV7-6 and TRBJ2-1, with D unclear. The V gene lost 8 bases and the J gene lost 0 bases, with 14 bases spanning the gap. CDR1 and CDR2 (germline): SGHVS, FNYEAQ. The CDR3 spans 15 residues. This CDR3 is CASSGGSSSYNEQFF. Written as DNA, the CDR3 is TGTGCCAGCTCGGGCGGATCGAGCTCCTACAATGAGCAGTTCTTC.

The rearrangement links TRBV5-1 to TRBJ1-3; D perhaps matches TRBD1 (5 bases). The CDR3 loop spans 15 amino acids. V was pared by 7 bases and J by 0 bases, with 14 bases between. From germline, CDR1 is SGHRS and CDR2 YFSETQ. The CDR3 DNA follows: TGCGCCAGCGGTAATCCGGGGGTCTCTGGAAACACCATATATTTT. Translation gives CASGNPGVSGNTIYF.

This clone was recorded only once. J is TRBJ1-4 and V is TRBV1; the D call TRBD1 from the table was never checked on the DNA. TRBV1 is a recognized pseudogene. The length of the CDR3 is 14 residues. CDR3 bases: TGCACCAGCAGCCAGGGGACAGGGGATGAAAAACTGTTTTTT. Protein product: CTSSQGTGDEKLFF.

This chain joins TRBV6-1 and TRBJ1-1, with TRBD1 matching over 8 bases. The CDR3 extends over 13 amino acids. Trimming at V came to 6 bases and at J to 4 bases, leaving 4 bases not matched to a gene. Germline lookup yields CDR1 MNHNS and CDR2 SASEGT. The CDR3, as DNA: TGTGCCAGCAGGACTCAGGGGGCCACTGAAGCTTTCTTT. This sequence encodes CASRTQGATEAFF.

The V gene is TRBV7-8, the J gene TRBJ2-1; 8 bases are shared with TRBD1. The CDR3 extends over 16 amino acids. Germline V gene data show CDR1 as SGHVS and CDR2 as FQNEAQ. V lost 5 bases and J lost 8; bases outside the gene matches: 14. The CDR3 is CASSQSFVRGLDEQFF. The CDR3, as DNA: TGTGCCAGCAGCCAATCTTTCGTCAGGGGGCTAGATGAGCAGTTCTTC. The full variable domain, rest sourced from reference TRBV7-8 and TRBJ2-1, is GAGVSQSPRYKVAKRGQDVALRCDPISGHVSLFWYQQALGQGPEFLTYFQNEAQLDKSGLPSDRFFAERPEGSVSTLKIQRTQQEDSAVYLCASSQSFVRGLDEQFFGPGTRLTVL.

The CDR3 sequence: CASSDLGLSTDTQYF. Here the CDR3 DNA reads TGCGCCAGCAGTGACCTCGGACTGAGCACAGATACGCAGTATTTT. This chain uses TRBV10-1 with TRBJ2-3, with D tentatively TRBD2 (5 bases). The CDR3 spans 15 residues. Trimming shortened V by 3 bases and J by 0 bases, and 10 bases separated the two germline ends. Germline V gene lookup returns CDR1 WNHNN and CDR2 SYGVQD (reference sequence).

This rearrangement joins TRBV5-5 to TRBJ2-7; weak D call: TRBD2 (6 bases). CDR1 is SGHKS and CDR2 is YYEKEE in the germline V gene (reference sequence). Trimming removed 4 bases from V and 2 bases from J, with 13 bases in between. The CDR3 loop spans 14 amino acids. The CDR3 is CASSPLGGPYEQYF. The CDR3, as DNA: TGTGCCAGCAGCCCCCTGGGGGGACCCTACGAGCAGTACTTC.

The chain carries TRBV28 and TRBJ2-5; 11 bases are a match to TRBD2. There are 16 residues in the CDR3. Trimming at V came to 6 bases and at J to 4 bases, leaving 10 bases not matched to a gene. CDR1 and CDR2 (germline): MDHEN, SYDVKM. The CDR3 loop reads CASRPVIAGGGETQYF. In DNA, the CDR3 is TGTGCCAGCAGACCGGTAATAGCGGGAGGGGGAGAGACCCAGTACTTC.

This clone was counted a single time. This CDR3 is also generated by other DNA sequences in the sample. The chain carries TRBV5-1 and TRBJ2-7, with 9 bases that match TRBD2. The V segment lost 0 bases and the J segment 4 bases; nucleotides outside the gene matches: 5. The germline gives CDR1 SGHRS, CDR2 YFSETQ. The CDR3 runs to 15 residues. The CDR3: CASSLVASGTYEQYF. Written as DNA, the CDR3 is TGCGCCAGCAGCTTGGTCGCTAGCGGGACTTACGAGCAGTACTTC.